The 10 T cell receptor beta chains given below trace back to one sample, sequenced in a study of blood T cell repertoires in COVID-19 (dated by TCRdb to the early 2020s). Libraries were constructed by the immunoSEQ multiplex PCR assay. The table comes from immuneACCESS by way of TCRdb, which keeps in-frame sequences with V and J called. Part of the clones is missing from these tables; in studies checked, under half for an unresolved V gene and the rest for unknown reasons. A total of about 200,000 clones appear in this sample, 85% of them only once. The top ten clonotypes cover around 20% of the sample. Sequencing was carried out using PBMCs or T cells enriched from blood (not recorded which). Receptors were obtained from a man aged 40-49 years who had recovered from COVID-19.

CDR3 DNA: TGTGCCAGCAGTTACAGAATGAGCTCCTATAATTCACCCCTCCACTTT. This gives the protein CASSYRMSSYNSPLHF. The V call is TRBV27, the J call TRBJ1-6; no clear D. The V end lost 4 bases, the J end lost 0 bases, and 10 bases lay between the germline ends. This CDR3 has 16 residues. Germline loops: CDR1 MNHEY, CDR2 SMNVEV (reference sequence).

The CDR3 reads CASSAGRHEGIYF. The CDR3 DNA is TGTGCCAGTAGCGCGGGACGGCACGAGGGCATATATTTT. This chain connects TRBV19 to TRBJ1-3; maybe TRBD1 (5 bases). Germline V lookup: CDR1 LNHDA, CDR2 SQIVND (reference sequence). The CDR3 length is 13 residues. V lost 6 bases and J 12 bases, leaving 18 bases between the germline ends.

The chain recombines TRBV5-1 with TRBJ2-7, with 16 positions matching TRBD2. The CDR3 is made up of 17 amino acids. V lost 4 bases to trimming and J lost 2 bases; unmatched junction nucleotides: 6. From germline, CDR1 is SGHRS and CDR2 YFSETQ. Written as DNA, the CDR3 is TGCGCCAGCAGCCAGGGACTAGCGGGAGGGCCGGCCTACGAGCAGTACTTC. Its translation is CASSQGLAGGPAYEQYF.

The rearrangement joins TRBV2 to TRBJ1-4, with D unresolved. The CDR3 runs 14 residues. Deletions cut 3 bases from V and 5 bases from J, with 10 bases between. Germline CDR1 SNHLY, CDR2 FYNNEI. The CDR3 DNA sequence: TGTGCCAGCAGTGACAACAGATTAAATGAAAAACTGTTTTTT. Its translation is CASSDNRLNEKLFF. Based on the CDR3 plus reference TRBV2 and TRBJ1-4, the full variable domain is EPEVTQTPSHQVTQMGQEVILRCVPISNHLYFYWYRQILGQKVEFLVSFYNNEISEKSEIFDDQFSVERPDGSNFTLKIRSTKLEDSAMYFCASSDNRLNEKLFFGSGTQLSVL.

The chain is built from TRBV29-1 and TRBJ2-1, with 9 bases aligning to TRBD2. V lost 1 base, J lost 1 base, and 2 bases stayed unmatched. This CDR3 region has 15 residues. CDR1 is SQVTM, CDR2 ANQGSEA, per germline. The CDR3 region has the DNA TGCAGCGTTGAAGGGACTAGCGCGTCCTACAATGAGCAGTTCTTC. Its protein is CSVEGTSASYNEQFF.

The V call is TRBV19, the J call TRBJ2-7; TRBD1 aligns across 8 bases. This CDR3 is built from 18 residues. The germline V gene has CDR1 LNHDA and CDR2 SQIVND (reference sequence). V was clipped by 10 bases and J by 2 bases; unmatched bases: 22. The CDR3 loop is CATLTPGQELLATYEQYF. Here the CDR3 DNA reads TGTGCCACCTTGACGCCGGGACAGGAGCTTCTGGCCACCTACGAGCAGTACTTC.

The chain couples TRBV13 to TRBJ1-6, with D unresolved. The CDR3 sequence is 16 residues long. Deletions cut 2 bases from V and 0 bases from J, with 8 bases between. Germline CDR1 reads PRHDT; CDR2 reads FYEKMQ (reference sequence). The CDR3 DNA follows: TGTGCCAGCAGCTTACTCGGGAGCTCCTATAATTCACCCCTCCACTTT. Its protein product is CASSLLGSSYNSPLHF.

The rearrangement joins TRBV27 to TRBJ1-1, with D possibly TRBD1 on 5 matching bases. Germline V lookup: CDR1 MNHEY, CDR2 SMNVEV (reference sequence). V lost 3 bases, J lost 1 base, and 6 bases lay in between. The CDR3 is made up of 13 amino acids. In DNA form, the CDR3 reads TGTGCCAGCAGTTTTGGACAGAACACTGAAGCTTTCTTT. Amino acid sequence: CASSFGQNTEAFF.

The genes are TRBV7-8 and TRBJ1-5, with D maybe TRBD1 (5 bases). The germline gives CDR1 SGHVS, CDR2 FQNEAQ. This CDR3 comprises 14 residues. V was pared by 1 base and J by 11 bases, with 15 bases between. CDR3 sequence reads: CASSLGGWGKAQHF. CDR3 DNA sequence: TGTGCCAGCAGCTTAGGTGGCTGGGGCAAAGCCCAGCATTTT.

This sequence joins TRBV11-2 and TRBJ2-7; D uncertain. This CDR3 is built from 14 residues. V lost 2 bases and J lost 3, with 11 bases in between. Germline V gives CDR1 SGHAT, CDR2 FQNNGV. Here the CDR3 reads CASSLLRDNYEQYF. CDR3 nucleotide sequence: TGTGCCAGCAGCTTACTTAGAGATAACTACGAGCAGTACTTC.